The next 2 T cell receptor beta chains were all read from a single sample in a study of T cell responses to AZD1222 COVID-19 vaccine. Using immunoSEQ multiplex PCR, the repertoire was profiled, and TCRdb retains in-frame clones only, with some absent. The sample shows about 120,000 clones, approximately 86% of them seen only once. The sequencing here drew on peripheral blood, taken on day 0 of AZD1222 vaccination. Receptor source: an adult in good health.

The genes are TRBV19 and TRBJ1-5, with a tentative D call TRBD1 (5 bases). The CDR3 contains 13 residues. Looked up from germline, CDR1 is LNHDA and CDR2 is SQIVND (reference sequence). Trimming pared 7 bases from V and 7 bases from J, leaving 14 bases between. CDR3 sequence reads: CASTQGWGQPQHF. DNA of the CDR3: TGTGCCAGTACCCAAGGCTGGGGGCAGCCCCAGCATTTT.

This clone turned up a few times. The chain employs TRBV19 and TRBJ1-1; a weak D match, TRBD1 (6 bases). The CDR3 is 15 residues long. The V end lost 3 bases, the J end lost 6 bases, and 17 bases lay between the germline ends. Germline V gives CDR1 LNHDA, CDR2 SQIVND (reference sequence). The CDR3 reads CASSISGTMSAEAFF. The CDR3, as DNA: TGTGCCAGTAGTATTTCGGGGACAATGTCAGCTGAAGCTTTCTTT.